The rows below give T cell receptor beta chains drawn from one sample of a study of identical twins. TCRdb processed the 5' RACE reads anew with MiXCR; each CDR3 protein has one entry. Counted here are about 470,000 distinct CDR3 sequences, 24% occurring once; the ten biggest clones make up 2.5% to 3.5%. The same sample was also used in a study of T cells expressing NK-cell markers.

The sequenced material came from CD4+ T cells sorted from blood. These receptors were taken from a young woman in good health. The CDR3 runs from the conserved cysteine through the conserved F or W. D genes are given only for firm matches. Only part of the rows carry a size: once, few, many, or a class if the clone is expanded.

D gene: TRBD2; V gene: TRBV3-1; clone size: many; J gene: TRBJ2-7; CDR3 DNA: TGTGCCAGCAGCCTCAGACTAGCGAGCTACGAGCAGTACTTC; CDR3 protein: CASSLRLASYEQYF
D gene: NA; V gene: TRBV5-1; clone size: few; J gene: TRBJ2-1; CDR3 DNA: TGCGCCAGCAGCTTGCCGTGGCAGGCATACAATGAGCAGTTCTTC; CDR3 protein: CASSLPWQAYNEQFF
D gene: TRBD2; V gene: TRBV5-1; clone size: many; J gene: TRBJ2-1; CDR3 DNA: TGCGCCAGCAGCTTCGGACAAGCGGGAGAGCAGTTCTTC; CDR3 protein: CASSFGQAGEQFF
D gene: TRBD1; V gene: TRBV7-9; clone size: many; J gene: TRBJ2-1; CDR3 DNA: TGTGCCAGCAGCCAAGGGACAGGGATTTTCAATGAGCAGTTCTTC; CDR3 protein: CASSQGTGIFNEQFF
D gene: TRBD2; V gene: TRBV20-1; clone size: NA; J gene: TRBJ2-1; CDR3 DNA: TGCAGTGCAGCACTAGCGGGAGGTGTCAATGAGCAGTTCTTC; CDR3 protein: CSAALAGGVNEQFF
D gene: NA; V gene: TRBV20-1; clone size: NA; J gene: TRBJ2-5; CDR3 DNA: TGCAGTGCTAGAGCGGGCAGGGAGGTGGTAAAGTACTTC; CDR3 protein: CSARAGREVVKYF
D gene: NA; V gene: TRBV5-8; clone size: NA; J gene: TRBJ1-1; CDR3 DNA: TGTGCCAGCACCCAAAGAGGGGGAGGTACTGAAGCTTTCTTT; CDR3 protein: CASTQRGGGTEAFF
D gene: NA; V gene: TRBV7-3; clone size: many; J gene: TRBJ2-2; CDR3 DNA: TGTGCCAGCAGCTTAATGCCGACCGGGGAGCTGTTTTTT; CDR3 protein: CASSLMPTGELFF
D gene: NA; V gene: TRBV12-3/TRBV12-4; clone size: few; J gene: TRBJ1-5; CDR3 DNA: TGTGCCAGCAGTCTTATCGATCAGCCCCAGCATTTT; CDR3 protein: CASSLIDQPQHF
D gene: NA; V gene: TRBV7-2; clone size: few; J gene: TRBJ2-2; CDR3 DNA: TGTGCCAGCAACTTATTCAGGGGAACCGGGGAGCTGTTTTTT; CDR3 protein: CASNLFRGTGELFF
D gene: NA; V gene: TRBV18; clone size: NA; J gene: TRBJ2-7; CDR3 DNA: TGTGCCAGCTCACCACAGCTGGACTCCTACGAGCAGTACTTC; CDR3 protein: CASSPQLDSYEQYF
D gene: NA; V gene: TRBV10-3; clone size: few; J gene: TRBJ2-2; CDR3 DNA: TGTGCCGTGGGACGAGGGACCGACACCGGGGAGCTGTTTTTT; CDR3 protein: CAVGRGTDTGELFF
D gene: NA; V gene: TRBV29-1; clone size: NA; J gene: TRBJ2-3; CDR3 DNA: TGCAGCGTCGAAAGACCGGGCGGGGCAGATACGCAGTATTTT; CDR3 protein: CSVERPGGADTQYF
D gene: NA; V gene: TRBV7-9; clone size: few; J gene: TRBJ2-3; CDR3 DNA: TGTGCCAGCAGCTCACAGGCTTTCTTCACAGATACGCAGTATTTT; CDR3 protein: CASSSQAFFTDTQYF
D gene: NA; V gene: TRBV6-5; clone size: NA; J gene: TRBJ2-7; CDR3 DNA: TGTGCCAGCAGTTACTCGAGGACAACTAGCCCCTACGAGCAGTACTTC; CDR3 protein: CASSYSRTTSPYEQYF
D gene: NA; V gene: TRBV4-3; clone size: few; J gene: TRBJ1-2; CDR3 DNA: TGCGCCAGCAGCCAAGATCGGCTAACTGACTATGGCTACACCTTC; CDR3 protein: CASSQDRLTDYGYTF
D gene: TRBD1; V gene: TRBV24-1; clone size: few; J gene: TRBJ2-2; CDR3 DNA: TGTGCCACCAGTGAACGGACAGGGGGAGCCGGGGAGCTGTTTTTT; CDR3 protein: CATSERTGGAGELFF
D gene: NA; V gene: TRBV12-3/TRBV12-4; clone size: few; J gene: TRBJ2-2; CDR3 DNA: TGTGCCAGCAACCTACACACCGGGGAGCTGTTTTTT; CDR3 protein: CASNLHTGELFF
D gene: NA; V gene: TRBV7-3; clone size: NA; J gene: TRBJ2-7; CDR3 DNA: TGTGCCAGCAGCTTAGGGCTATCGGCCGACGAGCAGTACTTC; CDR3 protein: CASSLGLSADEQYF
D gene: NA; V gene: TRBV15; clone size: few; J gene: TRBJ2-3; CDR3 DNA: TGTGCCACCAGCAGAGACCCCCCCGGACGGGCTAGCACAGATACGCAGTATTTT; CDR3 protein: CATSRDPPGRASTDTQYF
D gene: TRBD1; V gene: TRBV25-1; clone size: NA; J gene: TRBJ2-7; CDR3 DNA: TGTGCCAGCGTACCGACAGGGAACGAGCAGTACTTC; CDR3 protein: CASVPTGNEQYF
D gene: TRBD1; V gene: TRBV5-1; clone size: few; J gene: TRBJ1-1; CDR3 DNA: TGCGCCAGCAGCTTGGGACAGGGGTTGGGTTACACTGAAGCTTTCTTT; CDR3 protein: CASSLGQGLGYTEAFF
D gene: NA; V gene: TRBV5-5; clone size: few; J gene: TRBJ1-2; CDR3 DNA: TGTGCCAGCAGTCCGACGGGATGGTATGGCTACACCTTC; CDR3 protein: CASSPTGWYGYTF
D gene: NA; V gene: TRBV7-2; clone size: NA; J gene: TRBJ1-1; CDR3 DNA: TGTGCCAGCAGCCTTATGGGTGCGGGGAACACTGAAGCTTTCTTT; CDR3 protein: CASSLMGAGNTEAFF
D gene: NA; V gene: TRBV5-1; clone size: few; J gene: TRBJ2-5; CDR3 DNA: TGCGCCAGCAGTGAGGAGGGCGCGACCCAGTACTTC; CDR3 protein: CASSEEGATQYF
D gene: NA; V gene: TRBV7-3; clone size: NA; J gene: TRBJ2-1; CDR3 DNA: TGTGCCAGCAGCTTAATCTTGGGCGCCTACTCCTACAATGAGCAGTTCTTC; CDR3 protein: CASSLILGAYSYNEQFF
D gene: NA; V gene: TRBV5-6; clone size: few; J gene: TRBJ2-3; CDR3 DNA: TGTGCCAGCAGCTTGGGGGATAGCGTCGATACGCAGTATTTT; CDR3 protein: CASSLGDSVDTQYF
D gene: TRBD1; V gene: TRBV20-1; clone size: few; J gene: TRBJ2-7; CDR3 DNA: TGCAGTGCCACTCCAGGGGGAACTCGGCACGAGCAGTACTTC; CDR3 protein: CSATPGGTRHEQYF
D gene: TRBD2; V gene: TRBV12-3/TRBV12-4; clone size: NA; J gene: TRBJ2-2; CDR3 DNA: TGTGCCAGCAGTTTCACGGGACTAGCGGGGTGGACCGGGGAGCTGTTTTTT; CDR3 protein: CASSFTGLAGWTGELFF
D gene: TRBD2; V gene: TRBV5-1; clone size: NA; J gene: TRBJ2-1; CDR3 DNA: TGCGCCAGCCAAAGCGGGGCTTCCTACAATGAGCAGTTCTTC; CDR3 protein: CASQSGASYNEQFF
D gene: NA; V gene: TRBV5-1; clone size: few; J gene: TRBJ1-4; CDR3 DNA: TGCGCCAGCAGCTTGGAAGGGCTTGGAGAAAAACTGTTTTTT; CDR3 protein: CASSLEGLGEKLFF
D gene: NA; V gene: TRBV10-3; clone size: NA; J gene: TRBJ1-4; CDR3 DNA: TGTGCCATCAGTAAACAGGGCAGTGAAAAACTGTTTTTT; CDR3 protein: CAISKQGSEKLFF
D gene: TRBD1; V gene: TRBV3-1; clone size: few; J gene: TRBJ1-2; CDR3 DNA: TGTGCCAGCAGCCATCGGACAGGTGGCTATGGCTACACCTTC; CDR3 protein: CASSHRTGGYGYTF
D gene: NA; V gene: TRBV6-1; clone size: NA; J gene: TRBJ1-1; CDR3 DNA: TGTGCCAGCAGCCCCGCTCGACGTCAGGGGAACACTGAAGCTTTCTTT; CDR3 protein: CASSPARRQGNTEAFF
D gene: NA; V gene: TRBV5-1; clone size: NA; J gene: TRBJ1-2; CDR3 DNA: TGCGCCAGCAGCTCCGGACAGACTGACTTTTATGGCTACACCTTC; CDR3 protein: CASSSGQTDFYGYTF
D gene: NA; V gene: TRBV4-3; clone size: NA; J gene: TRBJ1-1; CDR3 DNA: TGCGCCAGCAGCCAACTCACAGGGAACACTGAAGCTTTCTTT; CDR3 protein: CASSQLTGNTEAFF
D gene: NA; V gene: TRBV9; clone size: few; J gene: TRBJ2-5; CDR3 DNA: TGTGCCAGCAGCTCTGGGACACACCAAGAGACCCAGTACTTC; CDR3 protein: CASSSGTHQETQYF
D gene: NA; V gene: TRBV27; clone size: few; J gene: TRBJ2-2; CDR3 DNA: TGTGCCAGCAGTTTTAACGGGAGGAACACCGGGGAGCTGTTTTTT; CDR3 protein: CASSFNGRNTGELFF
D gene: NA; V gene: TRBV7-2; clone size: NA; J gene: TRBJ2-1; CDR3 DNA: TGTGCCAGCAGACCCGGACTTCCCAATGAGCAGTTCTTC; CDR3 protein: CASRPGLPNEQFF
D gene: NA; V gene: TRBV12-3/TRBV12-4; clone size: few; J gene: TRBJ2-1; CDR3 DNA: TGTGCCAGCAGTCCCCAAAGGGCAGGGAATGAGCAGTTCTTC; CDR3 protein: CASSPQRAGNEQFF
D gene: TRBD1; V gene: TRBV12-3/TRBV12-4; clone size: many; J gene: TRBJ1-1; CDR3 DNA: TGTGCCAGCAGCTGGGACAGGGGCACTGAAGCTTTCTTT; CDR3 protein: CASSWDRGTEAFF
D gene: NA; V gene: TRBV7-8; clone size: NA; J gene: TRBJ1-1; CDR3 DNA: TGTGCCAGCAGCTTACTGGGGGCCCTTTCTCGGGGAACTGAAGCTTTCTTT; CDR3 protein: CASSLLGALSRGTEAFF
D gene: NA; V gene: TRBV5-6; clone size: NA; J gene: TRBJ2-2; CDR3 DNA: TGTGCCAGCAGCTTGGGGCTAAAAAACACCGGGGAGCTGTTTTTT; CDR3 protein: CASSLGLKNTGELFF
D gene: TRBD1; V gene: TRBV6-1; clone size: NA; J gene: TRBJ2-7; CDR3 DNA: TGTGCCAGCAGGGAATACAGGGGTTTTACTTACGAGCAGTACTTC; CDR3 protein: CASREYRGFTYEQYF
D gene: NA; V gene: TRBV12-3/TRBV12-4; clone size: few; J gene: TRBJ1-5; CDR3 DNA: TGTGCCAGCACCCTACAGGGAGGCAATCAGCCCCAGCATTTT; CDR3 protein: CASTLQGGNQPQHF
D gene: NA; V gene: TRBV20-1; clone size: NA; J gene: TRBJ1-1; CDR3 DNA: TGCAGTGCCTTCCAGGTGAACACTGAAGCTTTCTTT; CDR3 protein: CSAFQVNTEAFF
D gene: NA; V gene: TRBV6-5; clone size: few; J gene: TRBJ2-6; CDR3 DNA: TGTGCCAGCAGTTACTCGGCGACTCGCGCTGGGGCCAACGTCCTGACTTTC; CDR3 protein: CASSYSATRAGANVLTF
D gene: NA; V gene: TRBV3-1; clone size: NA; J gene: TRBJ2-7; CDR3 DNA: TGTGCCAGCAGTCGTGCCGGAGGTGGGGCTTCCCACGAGCAGTACTTC; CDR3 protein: CASSRAGGGASHEQYF
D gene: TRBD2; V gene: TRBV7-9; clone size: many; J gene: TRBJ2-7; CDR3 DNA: TGTGCCAGCAGCTTGTCAGCGGGGCCTTACGAGCAGTACTTC; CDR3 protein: CASSLSAGPYEQYF
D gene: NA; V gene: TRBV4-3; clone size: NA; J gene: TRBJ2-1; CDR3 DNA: TGCGCCAGCAGCCTAGCGAAGGGGAGCTCCTACAATGAGCAGTTCTTC; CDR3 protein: CASSLAKGSSYNEQFF
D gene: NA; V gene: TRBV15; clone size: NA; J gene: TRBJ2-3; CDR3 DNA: TGTGCCACCAGCAGAGATCAAGCAGATACGCAGTATTTT; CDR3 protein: CATSRDQADTQYF
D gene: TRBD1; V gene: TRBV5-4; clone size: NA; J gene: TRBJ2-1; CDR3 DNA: TGTGCCAGCAGCACTCAGGGGGCGGATGAGCAGTTCTTC; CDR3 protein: CASSTQGADEQFF
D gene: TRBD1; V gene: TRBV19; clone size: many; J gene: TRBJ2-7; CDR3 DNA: TGTGCCAGTAGTCCCGGGACAGGGGTCTACGAGCAGTACTTC; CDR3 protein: CASSPGTGVYEQYF
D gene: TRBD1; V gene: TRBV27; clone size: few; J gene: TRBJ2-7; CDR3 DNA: TGTGCCAGCAGAGGTTTATCGACAGGGCTGCACGAGCAGTACTTC; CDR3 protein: CASRGLSTGLHEQYF
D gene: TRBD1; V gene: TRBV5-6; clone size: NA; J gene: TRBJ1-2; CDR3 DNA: TGTGCCAGCAGCCCCCCGGGACAGGGGACCTATGGCTACACCTTC; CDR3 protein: CASSPPGQGTYGYTF
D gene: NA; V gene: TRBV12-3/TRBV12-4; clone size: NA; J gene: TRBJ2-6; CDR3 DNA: TGTGCCAGCAGTTCAAGACAGCGCTCTGGGGCCAACGTCCTGACTTTC; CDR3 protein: CASSSRQRSGANVLTF